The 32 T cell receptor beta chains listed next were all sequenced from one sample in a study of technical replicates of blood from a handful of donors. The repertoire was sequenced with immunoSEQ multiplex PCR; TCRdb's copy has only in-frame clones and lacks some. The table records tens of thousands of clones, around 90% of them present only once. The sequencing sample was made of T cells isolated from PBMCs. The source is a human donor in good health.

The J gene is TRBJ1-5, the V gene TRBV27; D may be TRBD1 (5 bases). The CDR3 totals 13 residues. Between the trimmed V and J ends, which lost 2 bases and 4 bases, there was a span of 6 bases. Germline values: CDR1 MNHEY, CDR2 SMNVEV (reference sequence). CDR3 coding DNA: TGTGCCAGCAGTTTAAGACAGAATCAGCCCCAGCATTTT. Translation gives CASSLRQNQPQHF.

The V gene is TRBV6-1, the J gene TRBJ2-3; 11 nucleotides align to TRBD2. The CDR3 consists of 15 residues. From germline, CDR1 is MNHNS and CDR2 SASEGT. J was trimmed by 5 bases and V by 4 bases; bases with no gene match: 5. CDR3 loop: CASSVTSGRRDTQYF. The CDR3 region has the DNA TGTGCCAGCAGTGTAACTAGCGGGAGAAGAGATACGCAGTATTTT.

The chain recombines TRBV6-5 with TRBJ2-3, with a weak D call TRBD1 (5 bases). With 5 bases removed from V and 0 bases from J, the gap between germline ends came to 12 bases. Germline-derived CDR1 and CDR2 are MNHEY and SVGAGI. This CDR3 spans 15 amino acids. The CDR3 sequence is CASSVFGASTDTQYF. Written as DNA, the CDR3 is TGTGCCAGCAGTGTTTTTGGGGCAAGCACAGATACGCAGTATTTT.

The CDR3 DNA follows: TGTGCCAGCAGGGGCGGGTGGGGCAATCAGCCCCAGCATTTT. Translating it yields CASRGGWGNQPQHF. The chain links TRBV6-5 to TRBJ1-5; no definite D call. Germline CDR1 reads MNHEY; CDR2 reads SVGAGI. The CDR3 covers 14 residues. Trimming shortened V by 6 bases and J by 2 bases, and 11 bases separated the two germline ends.

CDR3 loop: CASSQAAGRNYNEQFF. The CDR3 DNA reads TGCGCCAGCAGCCAAGCGGCGGGAAGGAACTACAATGAGCAGTTCTTC. The gene calls are TRBV4-1 and TRBJ2-1; possible D gene TRBD2, 6 bases. CDR1 and CDR2 (germline): MGHRA, YSYEKL. Trimming removed 1 base from V and 3 bases from J, with 13 bases in between. The CDR3 runs to 16 residues.

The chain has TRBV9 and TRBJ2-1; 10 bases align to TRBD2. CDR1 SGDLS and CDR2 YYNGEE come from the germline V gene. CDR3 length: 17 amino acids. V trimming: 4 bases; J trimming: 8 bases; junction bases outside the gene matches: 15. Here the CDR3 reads CASSPLDGLAGVYEQFF. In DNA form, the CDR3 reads TGTGCCAGCAGCCCCCTAGATGGGCTAGCGGGAGTTTATGAGCAGTTCTTC.

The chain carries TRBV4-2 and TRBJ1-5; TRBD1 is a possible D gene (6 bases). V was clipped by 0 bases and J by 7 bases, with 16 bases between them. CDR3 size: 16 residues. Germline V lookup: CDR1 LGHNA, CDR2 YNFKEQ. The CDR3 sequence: CASSQDLQGGRQPQHF. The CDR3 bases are TGTGCCAGCAGCCAAGATCTACAGGGTGGCCGCCAGCCCCAGCATTTT.

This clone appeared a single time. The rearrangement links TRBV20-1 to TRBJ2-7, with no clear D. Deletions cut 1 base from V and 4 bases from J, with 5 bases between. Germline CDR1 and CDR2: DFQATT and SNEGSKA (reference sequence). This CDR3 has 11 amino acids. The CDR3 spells CSARGRYEQYF. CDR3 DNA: TGCAGTGCTAGAGGCCGGTACGAGCAGTACTTC.

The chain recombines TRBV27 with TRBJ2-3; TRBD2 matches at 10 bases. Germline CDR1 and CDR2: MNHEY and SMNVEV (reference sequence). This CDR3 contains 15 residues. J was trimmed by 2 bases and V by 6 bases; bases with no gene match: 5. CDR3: CASRYGLAATDTQYF. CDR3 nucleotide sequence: TGTGCCAGCAGATATGGACTAGCGGCCACAGATACGCAGTATTTT.

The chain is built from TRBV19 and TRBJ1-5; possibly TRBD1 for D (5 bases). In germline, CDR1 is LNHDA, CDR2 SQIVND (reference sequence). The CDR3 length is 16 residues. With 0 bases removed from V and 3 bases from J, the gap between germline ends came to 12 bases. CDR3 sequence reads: CASSIESGGINQPQHF. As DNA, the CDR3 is TGTGCCAGTAGTATAGAATCCGGGGGGATCAATCAGCCCCAGCATTTT.

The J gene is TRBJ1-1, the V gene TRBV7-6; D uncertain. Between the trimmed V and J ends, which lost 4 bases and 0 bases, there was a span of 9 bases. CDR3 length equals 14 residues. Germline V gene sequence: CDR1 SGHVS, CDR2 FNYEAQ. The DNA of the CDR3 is TGTGCCAGCAGCTCAAACGGTATGAACACTGAAGCTTTCTTT. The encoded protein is CASSSNGMNTEAFF.

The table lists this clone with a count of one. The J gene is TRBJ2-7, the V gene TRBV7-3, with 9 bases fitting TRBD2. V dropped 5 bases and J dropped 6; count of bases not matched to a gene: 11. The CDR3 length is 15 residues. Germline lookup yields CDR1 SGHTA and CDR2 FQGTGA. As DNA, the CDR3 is TGTGCCAGCAGCCTTGATATAGCGGGAGTTGGCGAGCAGTACTTC. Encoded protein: CASSLDIAGVGEQYF. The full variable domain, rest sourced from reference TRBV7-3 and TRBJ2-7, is GAGVSQTPSNKVTEKGKYVELRCDPISGHTALYWYRQSLGQGPEFLIYFQGTGAADDSGLPNDRFFAVRPEGSVSTLKIQRTERGDSAVYLCASSLDIAGVGEQYFGPGTRLTVT.

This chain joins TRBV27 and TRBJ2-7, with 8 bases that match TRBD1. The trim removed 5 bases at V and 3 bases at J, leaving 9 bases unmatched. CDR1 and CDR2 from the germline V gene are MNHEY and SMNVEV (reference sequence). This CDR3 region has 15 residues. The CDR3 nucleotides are TGTGCCAGCAGTCCGCGACAGGGGATAAGCTACGAGCAGTACTTC. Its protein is CASSPRQGISYEQYF.

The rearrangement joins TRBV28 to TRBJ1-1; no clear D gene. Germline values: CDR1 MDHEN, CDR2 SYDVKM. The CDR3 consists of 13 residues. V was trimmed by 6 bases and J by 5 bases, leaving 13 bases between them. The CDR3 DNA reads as TGTGCCAGCAGCCCCCTTTTTGAGACTGAAGCTTTCTTT. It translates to CASSPLFETEAFF.

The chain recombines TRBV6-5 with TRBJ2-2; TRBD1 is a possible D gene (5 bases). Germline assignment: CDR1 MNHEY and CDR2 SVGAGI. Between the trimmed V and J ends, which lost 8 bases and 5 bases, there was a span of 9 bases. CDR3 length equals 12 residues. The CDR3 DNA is TGTGCCAGCCTTGCAGGGACCGGGGAGCTGTTTTTT. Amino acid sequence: CASLAGTGELFF.

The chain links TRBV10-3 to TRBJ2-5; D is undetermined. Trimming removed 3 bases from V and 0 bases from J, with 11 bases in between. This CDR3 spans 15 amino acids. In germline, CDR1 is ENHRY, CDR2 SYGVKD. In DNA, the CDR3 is TGTGCCATCAGTGACCCGACACAGTACCAAGAGACCCAGTACTTC. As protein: CAISDPTQYQETQYF.

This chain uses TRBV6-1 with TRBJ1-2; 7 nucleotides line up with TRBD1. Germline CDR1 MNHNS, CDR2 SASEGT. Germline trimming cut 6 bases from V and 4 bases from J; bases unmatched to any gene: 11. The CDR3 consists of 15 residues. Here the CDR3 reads CASRLSGQAPYGYTF. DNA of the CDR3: TGTGCCAGCAGACTATCTGGACAGGCCCCCTATGGCTACACCTTC.

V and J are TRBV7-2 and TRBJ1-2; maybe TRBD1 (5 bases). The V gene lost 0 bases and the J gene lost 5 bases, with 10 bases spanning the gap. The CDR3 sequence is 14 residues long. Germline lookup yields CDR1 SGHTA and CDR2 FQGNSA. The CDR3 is CASSLAGVNYGYTF. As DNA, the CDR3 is TGTGCCAGCAGCTTAGCAGGGGTGAATTATGGCTACACCTTC.

CDR3 loop: CASSLDGHPDTEAFF. Here the CDR3 DNA reads TGCGCCAGCAGCTTGGATGGGCATCCGGACACTGAAGCTTTCTTT. The V and J genes are TRBV5-1 and TRBJ1-1; D unclear. The CDR3 runs 15 residues. With 0 bases removed from V and 3 bases from J, the gap between germline ends came to 12 bases. The germline V gene has CDR1 SGHRS and CDR2 YFSETQ. Full variable domain (remainder filled in from reference TRBV5-1 and TRBJ1-1): KAGVTQTPRYLIKTRGQQVTLSCSPISGHRSVSWYQQTPGQGLQFLFEYFSETQRNKGNFPGRFSGRQFSNSRSEMNVSTLELGDSALYLCASSLDGHPDTEAFFGQGTRLTVV.

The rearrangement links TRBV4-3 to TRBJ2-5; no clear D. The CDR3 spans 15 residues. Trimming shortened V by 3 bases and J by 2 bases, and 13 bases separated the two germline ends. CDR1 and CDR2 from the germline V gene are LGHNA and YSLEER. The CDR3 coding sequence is TGCGCCAGCAGCCAGACGATAACAGAACAAGAGACCCAGTACTTC. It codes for CASSQTITEQETQYF.

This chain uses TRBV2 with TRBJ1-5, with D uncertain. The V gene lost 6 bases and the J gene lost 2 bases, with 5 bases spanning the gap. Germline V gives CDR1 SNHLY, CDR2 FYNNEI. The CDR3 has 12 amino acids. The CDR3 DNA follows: TGTGCCAGCAGGCAGGGCAATCAGCCCCAGCATTTT. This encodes CASRQGNQPQHF.

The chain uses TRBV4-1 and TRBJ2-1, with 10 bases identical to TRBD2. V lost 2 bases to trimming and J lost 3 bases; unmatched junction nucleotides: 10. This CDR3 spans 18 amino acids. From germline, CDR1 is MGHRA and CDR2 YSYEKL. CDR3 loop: CASSQLMLAGAIYNEQFF. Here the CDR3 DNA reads TGCGCCAGCAGCCAACTAATGCTAGCGGGAGCCATCTACAATGAGCAGTTCTTC.

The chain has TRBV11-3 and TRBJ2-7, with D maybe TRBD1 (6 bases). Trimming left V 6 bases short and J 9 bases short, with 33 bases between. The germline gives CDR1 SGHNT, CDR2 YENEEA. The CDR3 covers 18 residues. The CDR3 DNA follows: TGTGCCAGCAGTTTTTACCCAGGACAGAACCACCTCCCTGGGGGGCAGTACTTC. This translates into CASSFYPGQNHLPGGQYF.

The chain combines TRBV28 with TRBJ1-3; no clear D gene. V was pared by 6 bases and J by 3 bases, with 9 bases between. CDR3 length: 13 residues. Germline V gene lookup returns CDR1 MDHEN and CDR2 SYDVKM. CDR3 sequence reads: CASRSGGGNTIYF. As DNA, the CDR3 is TGTGCCAGCAGGAGCGGCGGTGGAAACACCATATATTTT. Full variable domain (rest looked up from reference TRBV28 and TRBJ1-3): DVKVTQSSRYLVKRTGEKVFLECVQDMDHENMFWYRQDPGLGLRLIYFSYDVKMKEKGDIPEGYSVSREKKERFSLILESASTNQTSMYLCASRSGGGNTIYFGEGSWLTVV.

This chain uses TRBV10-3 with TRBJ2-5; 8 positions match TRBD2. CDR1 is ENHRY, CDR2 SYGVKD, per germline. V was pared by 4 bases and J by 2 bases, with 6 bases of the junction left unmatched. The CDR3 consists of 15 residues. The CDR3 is CAISVGLALQETQYF. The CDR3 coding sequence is TGTGCCATCAGTGTAGGACTAGCCCTTCAAGAGACCCAGTACTTC.

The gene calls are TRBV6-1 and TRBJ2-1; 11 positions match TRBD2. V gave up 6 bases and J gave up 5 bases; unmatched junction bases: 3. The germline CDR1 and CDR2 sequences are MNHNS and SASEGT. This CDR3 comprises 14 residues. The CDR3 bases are TGTGCCAGCAGACTAGCGGGAGTTAACAATGAGCAGTTCTTC. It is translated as CASRLAGVNNEQFF.

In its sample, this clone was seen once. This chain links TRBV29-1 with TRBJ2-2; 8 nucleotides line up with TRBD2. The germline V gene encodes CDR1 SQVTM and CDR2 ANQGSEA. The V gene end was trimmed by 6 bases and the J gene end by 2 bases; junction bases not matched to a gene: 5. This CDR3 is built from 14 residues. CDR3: CSVVSGANTGELFF. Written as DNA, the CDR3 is TGCAGCGTCGTTAGCGGGGCTAACACCGGGGAGCTGTTTTTT.

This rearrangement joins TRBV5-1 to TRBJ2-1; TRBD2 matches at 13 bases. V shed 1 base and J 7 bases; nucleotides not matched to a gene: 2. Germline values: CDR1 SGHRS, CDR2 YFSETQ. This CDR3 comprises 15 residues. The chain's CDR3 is CASSLMTSGGNEQFF. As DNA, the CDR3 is TGCGCCAGCAGCTTGATGACTAGCGGGGGGAATGAGCAGTTCTTC.

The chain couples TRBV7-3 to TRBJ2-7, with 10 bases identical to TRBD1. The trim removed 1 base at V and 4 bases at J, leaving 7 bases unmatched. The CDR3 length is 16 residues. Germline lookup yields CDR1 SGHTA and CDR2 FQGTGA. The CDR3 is CASSLMTGGQLYEQYF. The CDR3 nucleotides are TGTGCCAGCAGCTTAATGACAGGGGGCCAACTATACGAGCAGTACTTC. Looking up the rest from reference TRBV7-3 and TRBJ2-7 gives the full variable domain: GAGVSQTPSNKVTEKGKYVELRCDPISGHTALYWYRQSLGQGPEFLIYFQGTGAADDSGLPNDRFFAVRPEGSVSTLKIQRTERGDSAVYLCASSLMTGGQLYEQYFGPGTRLTVT.

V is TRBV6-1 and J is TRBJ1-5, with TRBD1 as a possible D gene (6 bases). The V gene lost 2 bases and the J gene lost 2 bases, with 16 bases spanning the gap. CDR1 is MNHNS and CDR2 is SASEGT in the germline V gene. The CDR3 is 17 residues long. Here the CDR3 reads CASSETAGVRGNQPQHF. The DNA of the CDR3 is TGTGCCAGCAGTGAAACGGCAGGGGTTAGGGGCAATCAGCCCCAGCATTTT.

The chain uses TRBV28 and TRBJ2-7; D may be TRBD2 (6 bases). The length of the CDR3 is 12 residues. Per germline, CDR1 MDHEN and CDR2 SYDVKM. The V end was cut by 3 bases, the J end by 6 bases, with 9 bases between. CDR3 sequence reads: CASSLIGGEQYF. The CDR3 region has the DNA TGTGCCAGCAGTTTGATCGGGGGCGAGCAGTACTTC.

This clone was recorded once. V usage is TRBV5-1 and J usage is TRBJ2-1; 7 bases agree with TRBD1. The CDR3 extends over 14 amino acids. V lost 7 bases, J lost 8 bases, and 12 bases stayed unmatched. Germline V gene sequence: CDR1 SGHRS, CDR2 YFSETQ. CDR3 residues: CASSINRGRDEQFF. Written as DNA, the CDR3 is TGCGCCAGCTCTATTAACAGGGGAAGAGATGAGCAGTTCTTC.